This T cell receptor beta chain originates from a study of T cells in Graves' hyperthyroidism and ophthalmopathy. The investigators amplified TCR beta CDR3 regions from RNA transcripts. A first-round RT-PCR of the TCR CDR3 used the HTBI primer set. TCRdb called the multiplex PCR reads again in MiXCR, with one record for every CDR3 protein. In the table there are about 460,000 distinct CDR3 sequences, 22% of which are singletons. Germline loops: CDR1 SGHRS, CDR2 YFSETQ. This CDR3 is 16 amino acids long. Germline trimming cut 0 bases from V and 7 bases from J; bases unmatched to any gene: 8. The chain recombines TRBV5-1 with TRBJ2-2; 8 bases fit TRBD2. Sequences were obtained from blood. The sequence came from a woman in her 70s with Graves' ophthalmopathy. CDR3 sequence: CASSLGFEREIGELFF. CDR3 DNA: TGCGCCAGCAGCTTGGGGTTCGAGCGGGAGATCGGGGAGCTGTTTTTT.